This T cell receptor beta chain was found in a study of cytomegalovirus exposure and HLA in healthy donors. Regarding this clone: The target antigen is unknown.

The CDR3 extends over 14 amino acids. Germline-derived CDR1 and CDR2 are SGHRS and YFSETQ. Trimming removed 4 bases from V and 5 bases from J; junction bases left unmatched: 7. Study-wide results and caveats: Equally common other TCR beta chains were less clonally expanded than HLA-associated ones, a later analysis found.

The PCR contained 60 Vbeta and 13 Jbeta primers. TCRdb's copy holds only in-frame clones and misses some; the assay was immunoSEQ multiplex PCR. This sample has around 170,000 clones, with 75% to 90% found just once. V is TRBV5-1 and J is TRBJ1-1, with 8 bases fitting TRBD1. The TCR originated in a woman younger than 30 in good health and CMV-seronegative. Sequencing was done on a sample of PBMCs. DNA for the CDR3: TGCGCCAGCAGCACCAGACAGGGGCTTACTGAAGCTTTCTTT. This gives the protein CASSTRQGLTEAFF.